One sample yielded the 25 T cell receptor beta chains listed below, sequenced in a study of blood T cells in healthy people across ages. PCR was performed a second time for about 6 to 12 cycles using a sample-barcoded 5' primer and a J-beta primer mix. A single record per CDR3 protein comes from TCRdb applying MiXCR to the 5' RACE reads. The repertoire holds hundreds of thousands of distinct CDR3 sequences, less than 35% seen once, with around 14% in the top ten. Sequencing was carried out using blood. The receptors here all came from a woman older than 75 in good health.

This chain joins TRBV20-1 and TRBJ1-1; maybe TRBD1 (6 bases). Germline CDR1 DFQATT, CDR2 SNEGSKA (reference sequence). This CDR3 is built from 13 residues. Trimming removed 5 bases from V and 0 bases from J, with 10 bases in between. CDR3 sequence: CSAPGHLNTEAFF. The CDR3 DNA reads TGCAGTGCTCCGGGACACCTGAACACTGAAGCTTTCTTT.

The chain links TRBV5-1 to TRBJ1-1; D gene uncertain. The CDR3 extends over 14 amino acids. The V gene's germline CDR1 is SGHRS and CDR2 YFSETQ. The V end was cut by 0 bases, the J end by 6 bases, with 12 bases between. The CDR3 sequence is CASSLAPGVAEAFF. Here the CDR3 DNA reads TGCGCCAGCAGCTTGGCCCCCGGGGTCGCTGAAGCTTTCTTT.

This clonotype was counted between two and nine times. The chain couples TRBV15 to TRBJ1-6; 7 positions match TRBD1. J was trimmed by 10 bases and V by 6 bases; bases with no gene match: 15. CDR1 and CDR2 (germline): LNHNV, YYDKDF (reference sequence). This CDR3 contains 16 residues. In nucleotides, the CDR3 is TGTGCCACCAGTTTTCAGGGGGTTAGTGTCGGGTCACCCCTCCACTTT. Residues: CATSFQGVSVGSPLHF.

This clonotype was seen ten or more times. The CDR3 reads CASSFRPGGGYNEQFF. DNA of the CDR3: TGTGCCAGCAGTTTCCGGCCGGGAGGAGGCTACAATGAGCAGTTCTTC. The chain uses TRBV27 and TRBJ2-1; 7 nucleotides align to TRBD2. The CDR3 totals 16 residues. CDR1 MNHEY and CDR2 SMNVEV come from the germline V gene (reference sequence). Trimming removed 3 bases from V and 3 bases from J; junction bases left unmatched: 8.

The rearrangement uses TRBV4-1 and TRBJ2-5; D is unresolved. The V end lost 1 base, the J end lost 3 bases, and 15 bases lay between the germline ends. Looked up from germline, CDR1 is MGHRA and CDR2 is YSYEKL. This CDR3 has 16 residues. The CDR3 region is CASSQVYPQSEETQYF. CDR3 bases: TGCGCCAGCAGCCAAGTGTACCCCCAATCAGAAGAGACCCAGTACTTC.

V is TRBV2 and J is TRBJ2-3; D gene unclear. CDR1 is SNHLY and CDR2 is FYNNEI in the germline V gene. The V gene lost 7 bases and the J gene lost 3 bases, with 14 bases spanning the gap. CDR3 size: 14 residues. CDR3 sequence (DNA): TGTGCCAGCAAATTGGTGGGTCTGACAGATACGCAGTATTTT. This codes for CASKLVGLTDTQYF.

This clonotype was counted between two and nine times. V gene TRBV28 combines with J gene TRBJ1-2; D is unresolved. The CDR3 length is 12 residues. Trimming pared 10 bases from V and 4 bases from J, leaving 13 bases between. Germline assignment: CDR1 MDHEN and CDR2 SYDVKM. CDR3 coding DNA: TGTGCCATCCGAGAGATAGGCTATGGCTACACCTTC. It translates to CAIREIGYGYTF.

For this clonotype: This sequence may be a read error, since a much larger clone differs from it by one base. In DNA, the CDR3 is TGTGCCAGCAACCCCCTTAGCCTCGAGCAGTACTTC. Amino acids: CASNPLSLEQYF. This chain joins TRBV28 and TRBJ2-7, with D unclear. The CDR3 runs to 12 residues. Germline V gene data show CDR1 as MDHEN and CDR2 as SYDVKM. V shed 7 bases and J shed 6 bases, with 13 bases lying between them.

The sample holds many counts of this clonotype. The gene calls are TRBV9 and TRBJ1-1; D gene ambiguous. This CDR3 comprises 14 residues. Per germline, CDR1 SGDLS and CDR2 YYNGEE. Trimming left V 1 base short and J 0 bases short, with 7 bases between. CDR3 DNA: TGTGCCAGCAGCGTAAGTCCAGTGAACACTGAAGCTTTCTTT. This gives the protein CASSVSPVNTEAFF.

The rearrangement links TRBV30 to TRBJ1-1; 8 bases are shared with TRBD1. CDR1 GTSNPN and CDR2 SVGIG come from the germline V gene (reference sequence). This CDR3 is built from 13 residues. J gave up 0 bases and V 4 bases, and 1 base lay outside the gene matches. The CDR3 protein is CAWTTGVNTEAFF. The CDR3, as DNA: TGTGCCTGGACGACAGGGGTGAACACTGAAGCTTTCTTT. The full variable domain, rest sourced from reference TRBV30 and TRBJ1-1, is SQTIHQWPATLVQPVGSPLSLECTVEGTSNPNLYWYRQAAGRGLQLLFYSVGIGQISSEVPQNLSASRPQDRQFILSSKKLLLSDSGFYLCAWTTGVNTEAFFGQGTRLTVV.

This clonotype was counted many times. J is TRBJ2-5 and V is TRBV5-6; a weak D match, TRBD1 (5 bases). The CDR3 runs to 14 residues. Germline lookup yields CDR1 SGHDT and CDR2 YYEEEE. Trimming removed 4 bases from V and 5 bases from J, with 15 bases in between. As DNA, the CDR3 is TGTGCCAGCAGCGGGTTCCTTGGGGCCGAGACCCAGTACTTC. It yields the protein CASSGFLGAETQYF.

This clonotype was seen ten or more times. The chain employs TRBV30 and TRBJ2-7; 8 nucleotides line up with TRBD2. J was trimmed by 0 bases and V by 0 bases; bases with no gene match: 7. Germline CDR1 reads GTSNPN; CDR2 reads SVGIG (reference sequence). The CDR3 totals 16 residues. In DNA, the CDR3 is TGTGCCTGGAGTGTACGTAGCGGGATCAGCTCCTACGAGCAGTACTTC. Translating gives CAWSVRSGISSYEQYF.

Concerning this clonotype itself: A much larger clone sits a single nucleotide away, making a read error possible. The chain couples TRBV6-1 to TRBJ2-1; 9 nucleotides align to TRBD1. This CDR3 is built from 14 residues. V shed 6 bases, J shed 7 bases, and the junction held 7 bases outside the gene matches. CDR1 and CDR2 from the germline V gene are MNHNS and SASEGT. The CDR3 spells CASRDQTGGNEQFF. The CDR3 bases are TGTGCCAGCAGGGACCAGACAGGGGGGAATGAGCAGTTCTTC.

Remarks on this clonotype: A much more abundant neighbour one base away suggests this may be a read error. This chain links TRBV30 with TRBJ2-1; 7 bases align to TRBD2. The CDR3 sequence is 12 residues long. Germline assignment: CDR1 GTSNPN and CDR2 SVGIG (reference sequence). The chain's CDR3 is CAREAGYNGQFF. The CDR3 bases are TGTGCCCGGGAGGCAGGGTACAATGGGCAGTTCTTC.

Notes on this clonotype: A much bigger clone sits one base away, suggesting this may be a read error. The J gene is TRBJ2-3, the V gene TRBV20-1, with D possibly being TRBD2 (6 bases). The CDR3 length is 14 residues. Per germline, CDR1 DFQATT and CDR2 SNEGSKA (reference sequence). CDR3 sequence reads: CSASFGGAGDTRYF. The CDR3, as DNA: TGCAGTGCTAGTTTTGGAGGGGCAGGTGATACGCGGTATTTT.

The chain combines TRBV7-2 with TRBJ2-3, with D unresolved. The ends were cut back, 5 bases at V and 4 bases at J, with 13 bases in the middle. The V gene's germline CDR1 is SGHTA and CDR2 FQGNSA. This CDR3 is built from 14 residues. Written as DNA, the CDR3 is TGTGCCAGCAGCCCCTCGGCAAAGTCAGATACGCAGTATTTT. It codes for CASSPSAKSDTQYF. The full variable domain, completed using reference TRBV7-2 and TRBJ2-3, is GAGVSQSPSNKVTEKGKDVELRCDPISGHTALYWYRQSLGQGLEFLIYFQGNSAPDKSGLPSDRFSAERTGGSVSTLTIQRTQQEDSAVYLCASSPSAKSDTQYFGPGTRLTVL.

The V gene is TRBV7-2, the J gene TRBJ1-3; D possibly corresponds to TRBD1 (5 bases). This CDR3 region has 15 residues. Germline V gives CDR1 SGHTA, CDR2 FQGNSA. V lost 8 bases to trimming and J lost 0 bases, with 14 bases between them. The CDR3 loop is CASSPGRRSGNTIYF. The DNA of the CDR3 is TGTGCCAGCTCACCGGGACGTCGCTCTGGAAACACCATATATTTT.

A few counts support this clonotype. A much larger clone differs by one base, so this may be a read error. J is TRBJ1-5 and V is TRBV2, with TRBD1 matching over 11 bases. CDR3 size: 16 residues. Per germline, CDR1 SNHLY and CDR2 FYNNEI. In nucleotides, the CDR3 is TGTGCCAGCACCTACCGCAGGACAGGGGGCAATCGGCCCCAGCATTTT. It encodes CASTYRRTGGNRPQHF.

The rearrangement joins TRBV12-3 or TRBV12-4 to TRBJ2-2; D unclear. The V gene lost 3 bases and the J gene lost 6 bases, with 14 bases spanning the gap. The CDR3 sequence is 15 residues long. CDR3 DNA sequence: TGTGCCAGCAGTTTTACCTCGAAGACTTCCGGGGAGCTGTTTTTT. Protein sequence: CASSFTSKTSGELFF.

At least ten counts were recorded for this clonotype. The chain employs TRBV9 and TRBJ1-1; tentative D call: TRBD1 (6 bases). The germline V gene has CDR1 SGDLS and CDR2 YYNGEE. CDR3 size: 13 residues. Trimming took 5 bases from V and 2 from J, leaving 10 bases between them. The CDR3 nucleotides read TGTGCCAGCAGTGTTGGGACAAACACTGAAGCTTTCTTT. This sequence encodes CASSVGTNTEAFF.

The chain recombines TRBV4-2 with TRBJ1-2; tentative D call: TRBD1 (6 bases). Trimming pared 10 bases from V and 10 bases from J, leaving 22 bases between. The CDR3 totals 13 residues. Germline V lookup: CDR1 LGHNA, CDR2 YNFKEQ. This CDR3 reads CATHPQGLGDYTF. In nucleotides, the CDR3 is TGTGCCACCCACCCACAGGGTTTGGGGGACTACACCTTC.

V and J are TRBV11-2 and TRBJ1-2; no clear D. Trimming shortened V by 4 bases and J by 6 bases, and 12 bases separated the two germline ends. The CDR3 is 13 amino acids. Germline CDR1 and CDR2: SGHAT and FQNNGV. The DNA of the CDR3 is TGTGCCAGCAGCTCCGAGCCGCGGGATGGCTACACCTTC. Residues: CASSSEPRDGYTF.

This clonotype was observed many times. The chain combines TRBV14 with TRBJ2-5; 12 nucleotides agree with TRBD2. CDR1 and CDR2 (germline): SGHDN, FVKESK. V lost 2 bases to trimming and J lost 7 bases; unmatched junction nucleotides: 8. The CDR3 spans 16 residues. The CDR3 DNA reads TGTGCCAGCAGCCAACCCCGGACTAGCGGGGCTGGGACCCAGTACTTC. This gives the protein CASSQPRTSGAGTQYF.

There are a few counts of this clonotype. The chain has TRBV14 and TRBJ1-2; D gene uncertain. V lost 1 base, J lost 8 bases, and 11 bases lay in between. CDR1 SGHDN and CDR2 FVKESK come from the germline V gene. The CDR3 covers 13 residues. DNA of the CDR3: TGTGCCAGCAGCCAAGTATGGGGTCGAGGCTACACCTTC. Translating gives CASSQVWGRGYTF.

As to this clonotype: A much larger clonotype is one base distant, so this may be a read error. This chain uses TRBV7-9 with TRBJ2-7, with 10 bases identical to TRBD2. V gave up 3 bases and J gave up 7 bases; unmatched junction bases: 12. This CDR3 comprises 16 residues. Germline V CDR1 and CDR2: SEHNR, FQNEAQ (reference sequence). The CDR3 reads CASSFRLASGGNEQYF. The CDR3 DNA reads TGTGCCAGCAGCTTTAGACTGGCTAGCGGGGGCAATGAGCAGTACTTC.